Listed below are T cell receptor beta chains from one sample, sequenced in a study of cytomegalovirus exposure and HLA in healthy donors. Some clones are missing from TCRdb's copy, which holds only in-frame ones; the method was immunoSEQ multiplex PCR. The table records about 110,000 clones, less than 80% of them present only once. Source material: PBMCs. The receptors come from a woman aged 45 to 65 in good health and CMV-seropositive. The CDR3 runs from the conserved cysteine through the conserved F or W. Fields, in order: V gene, J gene, D gene, clone size, CDR3 protein, CDR3 DNA. A D gene is named only where the DNA matches it firmly. Expanded clones get a size class; other rows say once, few or many, or leave the size out.

TRBV7-9	TRBJ2-5	NA	NA	CASSLAGGGFRETQYF	TGTGCCAGCAGCTTAGCGGGAGGAGGGTTTCGAGAGACCCAGTACTTC
TRBV5-4	TRBJ2-5	TRBD2	NA	CASSLGLADQETQYF	TGTGCCAGCAGCCTGGGGCTAGCGGACCAAGAGACCCAGTACTTC
TRBV11-2	TRBJ2-7	TRBD2	NA	CASSLSGGGSYEQYF	TGTGCCAGCAGCTTAAGTGGGGGGGGTTCCTACGAGCAGTACTTC
TRBV6-5	TRBJ2-1	TRBD2	once	CASSPGLAANNEQFF	TGTGCCAGCAGCCCGGGACTAGCGGCAAACAATGAGCAGTTCTTC
TRBV7-8	TRBJ2-3	NA	NA	CASSLRGGGGTDTQYF	TGTGCCAGCAGCTTACGCGGGGGCGGGGGCACAGATACGCAGTATTTT
TRBV5-4	TRBJ1-2	TRBD1	NA	CASSLGDRVSGGYTF	TGTGCCAGCAGCTTGGGCGACAGGGTGTCGGGTGGCTACACCTTC
TRBV7-3	TRBJ1-5	NA	NA	CASSLTGNQPQHF	TGTGCCAGCAGCCTCACAGGGAATCAGCCCCAGCATTTT
TRBV9	TRBJ2-3	NA	NA	CASSLTSVDTQYF	TGTGCCAGCAGCCTCACAAGTGTAGATACGCAGTATTTT
TRBV5-1	TRBJ1-1	NA	few	CASSLLGEAAFF	TGCGCCAGCAGCCTACTCGGGGAGGCGGCTTTCTTT
TRBV18	TRBJ1-2	TRBD1	NA	CASSSGQDYGYTF	TGTGCCAGCTCATCCGGACAGGACTATGGCTACACCTTC
TRBV7-9	TRBJ2-5	NA	NA	CASSSEFETQYF	TGTGCCAGCAGCTCCGAGTTTGAGACCCAGTACTTC
TRBV6-5	TRBJ1-1	NA	NA	CASRPQGSHTEAFF	TGTGCCAGCAGACCTCAGGGATCCCACACTGAAGCTTTCTTT
TRBV23-1	TRBJ2-1	TRBD2	few	CASTGASSGAQSSYNEQFF	TGCGCCAGCACCGGGGCGTCTAGCGGGGCCCAGAGCTCCTACAATGAGCAGTTCTTC
TRBV5-1	TRBJ2-7	NA	once	CASKPGQFYEQYF	TGCGCCAGCAAACCAGGACAATTCTACGAGCAGTACTTC
TRBV7-2	TRBJ1-2	NA	NA	CASSLGGGYTF	TGTGCCAGCAGCTTGGGCGGGGGCTACACCTTC
TRBV7-6	TRBJ2-3	NA	NA	CASSPSPGLGHF	TGTGCCAGCAGCCCGTCGCCGGGACTGGGGCATTTT
TRBV9	TRBJ2-3	TRBD2	NA	CASSVDGLAGVTDTQYF	TGTGCCAGCAGCGTAGACGGACTAGCGGGGGTAACAGATACGCAGTATTTT